This TCR beta chain was captured in a study of early T cells in non-severe SARS-CoV-2 infection. Study in general: Bulk RNA from unsorted whole blood was sequenced; chains were unpaired. Broader study findings: Anti-spike CD8 specificities were favored by VDJdb matching, whose results missed private and CD4 specificities.

The germline gives CDR1 MNHEY, CDR2 SMNVEV (reference sequence). Trimming cost V 2 bases and J 1 base, with 14 bases left between them. The CDR3 loop spans 16 amino acids. This clonotype was detected ten times or more. Its antigen is undetermined. Attachment of unique molecular identifiers was made to individual cDNA molecules. TCRdb ran MiXCR on the 5' RACE reads and lists one entry per CDR3 protein. The table includes about 35,000 distinct CDR3 sequences, 5.5% to 7.5% detected once. The receptor's source is an adult who was a healthcare worker with PCR-confirmed SARS-CoV-2 infection or an uninfected control (not recorded which). Source material: whole blood. The chain couples TRBV27 to TRBJ1-1; D is perhaps TRBD1 (5 bases). DNA for the CDR3: TGTGCCAGCAGTTTACAGCAGGGCGCTCAGAACACTGAAGCTTTCTTT. Its translation is CASSLQQGAQNTEAFF.